The 21 T cell receptor beta chains below come from one sample, sequenced in a study of cytomegalovirus exposure and HLA in healthy donors. PCR was performed using 60 Vbeta and 13 Jbeta primers. Assay: immunoSEQ multiplex PCR; the TCRdb copy retains only in-frame clones and omits some. The sample consists of 150,000 to 200,000 clones, approximately 80% of them appearing once. The sequenced material came from PBMCs. The receptors stem from a woman aged 40 to 50 in good health and CMV-seronegative.

This clone occurred a few times. The J gene is TRBJ2-5, the V gene TRBV7-2, with TRBD2 matching over 7 bases. The assigned J gene may be wrong: the sequence end matches TRBJ2-7 better. In germline, CDR1 is SGHTA, CDR2 FQGNSA. This CDR3 comprises 15 residues. CDR3 residues: CASSLGGRVLYEQYF. As DNA, the CDR3 is TGTGCCAGCAGCTTAGGCGGGAGAGTTCTCTACGAGCAGTACTTC.

V usage is TRBV10-3 and J usage is TRBJ1-1; D possibly corresponds to TRBD1 (6 bases). V was cut by 7 bases and J by 5 bases, with 17 bases left in between. The CDR3 has 14 amino acids. CDR1 ENHRY and CDR2 SYGVKD come from the germline V gene. CDR3 sequence: CAITFRAGETEAFF. CDR3 nucleotides: TGTGCCATCACTTTCCGGGCAGGGGAAACTGAAGCTTTCTTT.

This chain joins TRBV5-6 and TRBJ2-7; the match to TRBD1 covers 9 bases. The germline V gene encodes CDR1 SGHDT and CDR2 YYEEEE. The CDR3 loop spans 15 amino acids. The trim removed 5 bases at V and 4 bases at J, leaving 10 bases unmatched. As DNA, the CDR3 is TGTGCCAGCAGGGATGGGACAGGGCTAGTTTACGAGCAGTACTTC. Translation gives CASRDGTGLVYEQYF.

V usage is TRBV11-3 and J usage is TRBJ2-2, with D possibly being TRBD2 (6 bases). Trimming took 1 base from V and 7 from J, leaving 10 bases between them. Germline CDR1 is SGHNT and CDR2 is YENEEA. The CDR3 consists of 14 residues. The chain's CDR3 is CASSLAGAVGELFF. The CDR3 coding sequence is TGTGCCAGCAGCTTAGCGGGAGCGGTCGGGGAGCTGTTTTTT. The variable domain in full, completed from reference TRBV11-3 and TRBJ2-2, reads EAGVVQSPRYKIIEKKQPVAFWCNPISGHNTLYWYLQNLGQGPELLIRYENEEAVDDSQLPKDRFSAERLKGVDSTLKIQPAELGDSAVYLCASSLAGAVGELFFGEGSRLTVL.

The chain combines TRBV18 with TRBJ2-2; maybe TRBD2 (6 bases). This CDR3 has 17 residues. The V end lost 0 bases, the J end lost 4 bases, and 15 bases lay between the germline ends. Germline V lookup: CDR1 KGHSH, CDR2 LQKENI. The CDR3 protein is CASSPPNPGASTGELFF. The DNA for the CDR3 is TGTGCCAGCTCACCACCGAACCCGGGAGCGAGCACCGGGGAGCTGTTTTTT.

The rearrangement joins TRBV21-1 to TRBJ2-7; the table gives TRBD2 as D, unverified against the DNA. TRBV21-1 is a documented pseudogene. This CDR3 spans 15 amino acids. The CDR3: CASRNTPLRSYEQYF. Here the CDR3 DNA reads TGTGCCAGCAGAAATACCCCTTTGAGGTCCTACGAGCAGTACTTC.

This chain connects TRBV7-2 to TRBJ2-2; TRBD2 agrees at 10 bases. V lost 2 bases, J lost 5 bases, and 14 bases stayed unmatched. CDR1 and CDR2 from the germline V gene are SGHTA and FQGNSA. The CDR3 sequence is 19 residues long. As DNA, the CDR3 is TGTGCCAGCAGCTTATATCCAGCGGGAGGGCTGGGGAAGACCGGGGAGCTGTTTTTT. It encodes CASSLYPAGGLGKTGELFF.

There are a few counts of this clone. The chain employs TRBV11-3 and TRBJ1-2; tentative D call: TRBD1 (6 bases). Germline-derived CDR1 and CDR2 are SGHNT and YENEEA. Trimming shortened V by 5 bases and J by 0 bases, and 7 bases separated the two germline ends. CDR3 length: 13 amino acids. CDR3 amino acids: CASSGQSNYGYTF. The CDR3 bases are TGTGCCAGCAGCGGACAGTCTAACTATGGCTACACCTTC.

The chain uses TRBV5-4 and TRBJ2-3; no clear D. Deletions cut 3 bases from V and 0 bases from J, with 2 bases between. This CDR3 has 12 amino acids. From germline, CDR1 is SGHNT and CDR2 YYREEE (reference sequence). The CDR3 sequence is CASSSSTDTQYF. In DNA form, the CDR3 reads TGTGCCAGCAGCTCTAGCACAGATACGCAGTATTTT. The variable domain in full, completed from reference TRBV5-4 and TRBJ2-3, reads ETGVTQSPTHLIKTRGQQVTLRCSSQSGHNTVSWYQQALGQGPQFIFQYYREEENGRGNFPPRFSGLQFPNYSSELNVNALELDDSALYLCASSSSTDTQYFGPGTRLTVL.

V and J are TRBV5-1 and TRBJ1-1; D perhaps matches TRBD1 (6 bases). The CDR3 has 14 residues. Germline CDR1 and CDR2: SGHRS and YFSETQ. V lost 4 bases, J lost 1 base, and 11 bases lay in between. The CDR3 region is CASSPDSQNTEAFF. In DNA form, the CDR3 reads TGCGCCAGCAGCCCGGACAGCCAGAACACTGAAGCTTTCTTT.

This clone was picked up a small number of times. The gene calls are TRBV18 and TRBJ1-2; D is undetermined. Germline V gene data show CDR1 as KGHSH and CDR2 as LQKENI. This CDR3 is built from 12 residues. V was pared by 4 bases and J by 4 bases, with 7 bases between. This chain's CDR3 is CASSLRFYGYTF. The CDR3 DNA reads TGTGCCAGCTCACTCAGGTTCTATGGCTACACCTTC.

V and J are TRBV7-9 and TRBJ1-1; 11 bases agree with TRBD1. The CDR3 has 13 amino acids. The V and J ends lost 8 bases and 7 bases, in that order; junction bases with no gene match: 6. The germline gives CDR1 SEHNR, CDR2 FQNEAQ (reference sequence). CDR3 DNA: TGTGCCAGCGGACAGGGGGCTGTAGGTGAAGCTTTCTTT. This gives the protein CASGQGAVGEAFF.

The chain is built from TRBV6-6 and TRBJ2-7; D might be TRBD2 (5 bases). Germline V lookup: CDR1 MNHNY, CDR2 SVGAGI (reference sequence). The CDR3 covers 15 residues. V lost 2 bases to trimming and J lost 4 bases, with 15 bases between them. The CDR3 coding sequence is TGTGCCAGCAGTTACGCACTGGGCAGGAGGTACGAGCAGTACTTC. Its protein product is CASSYALGRRYEQYF.

This rearrangement joins TRBV6-1 to TRBJ2-7, with D unresolved. The germline gives CDR1 MNHNS, CDR2 SASEGT. The CDR3 is 14 amino acids. V shed 7 bases and J shed 1 base, with 14 bases lying between them. The CDR3 sequence: CASKEASASYEQYF. DNA of the CDR3: TGTGCCAGCAAAGAGGCTTCAGCTTCCTACGAGCAGTACTTC.

This chain links TRBV6-5 with TRBJ2-4, with D possibly being TRBD1 (6 bases). This CDR3 is built from 12 residues. Germline V gene lookup returns CDR1 MNHEY and CDR2 SVGAGI. V was shortened by 4 bases and J by 6 bases, with 7 bases between the two germline ends. The CDR3 loop reads CASSSRGNIQYF. DNA of the CDR3: TGTGCCAGCAGTTCCAGGGGAAACATTCAGTACTTC.

V gene TRBV7-9 combines with J gene TRBJ2-1; no clear D. Germline values: CDR1 SEHNR, CDR2 FQNEAQ (reference sequence). The CDR3 contains 14 residues. Trimming took 7 bases from V and 1 from J, leaving 11 bases between them. CDR3 DNA sequence: TGTGCCAGCAACCGCGGCAAGTCCTACAATGAGCAGTTCTTC. This encodes CASNRGKSYNEQFF.

V is TRBV7-2 and J is TRBJ1-5; 8 nucleotides agree with TRBD1. CDR1 SGHTA and CDR2 FQGNSA come from the germline V gene. The CDR3 is 14 residues long. V lost 5 bases to trimming and J lost 4 bases; unmatched junction nucleotides: 4. CDR3 region: CASSKQGANQPQHF. The CDR3 DNA is TGTGCCAGCAGCAAGCAGGGGGCGAATCAGCCCCAGCATTTT.

This clone appeared a few times. The chain has TRBV10-2 and TRBJ1-3; D is unresolved. Germline V gene lookup returns CDR1 WSHSY and CDR2 SAAADI. CDR3 length: 16 residues. The V end lost 0 bases, the J end lost 0 bases, and 9 bases lay between the germline ends. The CDR3 loop reads CASSESAGSSGNTIYF. The CDR3 nucleotides are TGCGCCAGCAGTGAGTCGGCGGGTAGCTCTGGAAACACCATATATTTT.

The rearrangement links TRBV30 to TRBJ1-1; D remains ambiguous. CDR3 length equals 13 residues. Germline V gene sequence: CDR1 GTSNPN, CDR2 SVGIG (reference sequence). V dropped 3 bases and J dropped 5 bases, with 13 bases sitting between them. The CDR3: CAWSRNTGTEAFF. CDR3 sequence (DNA): TGTGCCTGGAGCCGGAATACGGGGACTGAAGCTTTCTTT.

The chain uses TRBV6-1 and TRBJ2-5; TRBD2 might be the D (6 bases). V lost 4 bases and J 4 bases, leaving 13 bases between the germline ends. CDR3 length equals 14 residues. Per germline, CDR1 MNHNS and CDR2 SASEGT. The DNA of the CDR3 is TGTGCCAGCAGTGGGGGTAGCGGCACAGAGACCCAGTACTTC. Residues: CASSGGSGTETQYF.

CDR3 sequence (DNA): TGCGCCAGCAGCCAAGATACTACTTACAATGAGCAGTTCTTC. It encodes CASSQDTTYNEQFF. The rearrangement links TRBV4-3 to TRBJ2-1; D unclear. V was trimmed by 0 bases and J by 4 bases, leaving 7 bases between them. Germline CDR1 is LGHNA and CDR2 is YSLEER. The CDR3 has 14 amino acids.